What follows are 26 T cell receptor beta chains derived from one specimen sequenced in a study of blood T cell repertoires in COVID-19. The repertoire was sequenced with immunoSEQ multiplex PCR; TCRdb's copy has only in-frame clones and lacks some. The sample records 160,000 or so clones, approximately 87% being singletons. The sequenced material came from peripheral blood. The receptors here all came from an older woman with acute or convalescent COVID-19.

V is TRBV6-6 and J is TRBJ2-3; D is perhaps TRBD1 (6 bases). Germline CDR1 is MNHNY and CDR2 is SVGAGI (reference sequence). The CDR3 runs to 14 residues. With 7 bases removed from V and 4 bases from J, the gap between germline ends came to 15 bases. CDR3 bases: TGTGCCAGCACCAACAGAGGGGGATCAGATACGCAGTATTTT. Translation: CASTNRGGSDTQYF.

The rearrangement uses TRBV27 and TRBJ2-7; D may be TRBD1 (6 bases). V lost 5 bases, J lost 2 bases, and 16 bases lay in between. This CDR3 has 15 amino acids. Germline-derived CDR1 and CDR2 are MNHEY and SMNVEV (reference sequence). This chain's CDR3 is CASSPTPTGPYEQYF. As DNA, the CDR3 is TGTGCCAGCAGTCCTACACCGACAGGTCCCTACGAGCAGTACTTC.

This chain connects TRBV4-1 to TRBJ2-1; 7 bases agree with TRBD2. The germline V gene has CDR1 MGHRA and CDR2 YSYEKL. Trimming at V came to 1 base and at J to 4 bases, leaving 10 bases not matched to a gene. This CDR3 contains 17 residues. CDR3 loop: CASSQVPASGGYNEQFF. In DNA form, the CDR3 reads TGCGCCAGCAGCCAAGTGCCCGCTAGCGGAGGTTACAATGAGCAGTTCTTC.

This clone has a handful of counts. This chain connects TRBV4-3 to TRBJ1-3; 7 bases agree with TRBD1. This CDR3 has 15 amino acids. Germline V gene data show CDR1 as LGHNA and CDR2 as YSLEER. J gave up 4 bases and V 4 bases, and 7 bases lay outside the gene matches. The CDR3 here is CASSPTTGTGNTIYF. The CDR3 nucleotides are TGCGCCAGCAGCCCGACGACAGGGACGGGAAACACCATATATTTT.

V gene TRBV6-4 combines with J gene TRBJ2-1; D may be TRBD1 (6 bases). This CDR3 is built from 15 residues. With 3 bases removed from V and 3 bases from J, the gap between germline ends came to 12 bases. Germline V gives CDR1 MRHNA, CDR2 SNTAGT. The CDR3 DNA is TGTGCCAGCAGTGAAACGTGGGGGCTCTACAATGAGCAGTTCTTC. Protein product: CASSETWGLYNEQFF.

This clone was seen only a few times. This chain connects TRBV30 to TRBJ2-1; D unresolved. Trimming shortened V by 1 base and J by 6 bases, and 7 bases separated the two germline ends. Germline assignment: CDR1 GTSNPN and CDR2 SVGIG (reference sequence). This CDR3 spans 12 amino acids. The CDR3 coding sequence is TGTGCCTGGAGTGCCAATTTCAATGAGCAGTTCTTC. Translation gives CAWSANFNEQFF.

This chain connects TRBV9 to TRBJ2-7; TRBD1 matches at 9 bases. V lost 0 bases and J lost 2; bases outside the gene matches: 6. Germline CDR1 reads SGDLS; CDR2 reads YYNGEE. There are 16 residues in the CDR3. CDR3 loop: CASSVGGTGMTYEQYF. The CDR3 coding sequence is TGTGCCAGCAGCGTAGGAGGGACAGGGATGACCTACGAGCAGTACTTC.

The chain recombines TRBV28 with TRBJ2-2, with D possibly matching TRBD1 (5 bases). CDR3 length: 15 amino acids. CDR1 MDHEN and CDR2 SYDVKM come from the germline V gene. The V end was cut by 2 bases, the J end by 6 bases, with 13 bases between. As DNA, the CDR3 is TGTGCCAGCAGTTTAGGCAGGGCAAACGCCGGGGAGCTGTTTTTT. This translates into CASSLGRANAGELFF.

The chain links TRBV19 to TRBJ1-5; D not resolved. Per germline, CDR1 LNHDA and CDR2 SQIVND (reference sequence). The germline V and J ends were trimmed by 4 bases and 7 bases, with 11 bases remaining between them. This CDR3 contains 13 residues. The CDR3 reads CASSNRDVQPQHF. CDR3 bases: TGTGCCAGTAGTAATCGGGATGTGCAGCCCCAGCATTTT.

This chain links TRBV30 with TRBJ1-6, with D unclear. The CDR3 runs to 16 residues. V was pared by 3 bases and J by 0 bases, with 12 bases between. The V gene's germline CDR1 is GTSNPN and CDR2 SVGIG (reference sequence). The CDR3 protein is CAWRLSGSSYNSPLHF. The CDR3 DNA is TGTGCCTGGAGGCTATCTGGTAGCTCCTATAATTCACCCCTCCACTTT.

The chain combines TRBV2 with TRBJ2-3; 7 bases map to TRBD2. The CDR3 totals 12 residues. The junction had 1 base not matched to a gene; V was cut back by 5 bases and J by 5 bases. Germline V CDR1 and CDR2: SNHLY, FYNNEI. The CDR3: CASSSGGDTQYF. As DNA, the CDR3 is TGTGCCAGCAGTTCGGGAGGAGATACGCAGTATTTT.

The J gene is TRBJ2-1, the V gene TRBV3-1 (or the pseudogene TRBV3-2); perhaps TRBD2 as D (6 bases). This CDR3 comprises 14 residues. CDR1 is LGHDT and CDR2 is YNNKEL in the germline V gene (reference sequence). Trimming left V 1 base short and J 7 bases short, with 11 bases between. The CDR3 DNA follows: TGTGCCAGCAGCCAAGCCGGGCGGGGAAATGAGCAGTTCTTC. Translated: CASSQAGRGNEQFF.

The chain is built from TRBV6-1 and TRBJ1-4; possibly TRBD1 for D (5 bases). This CDR3 has 15 residues. CDR1 and CDR2 from the germline V gene are MNHNS and SASEGT. Deletions cut 5 bases from V and 8 bases from J, with 18 bases between. CDR3 nucleotide sequence: TGTGCCAGCAGTACCAGGGTTGGGAGGAGGGAAAAACTGTTTTTT. As protein: CASSTRVGRREKLFF.

J is TRBJ1-5 and V is TRBV4-1, with D tentatively TRBD1 (5 bases). The ends were cut back, 0 bases at V and 9 bases at J, with 12 bases in the middle. The V gene's germline CDR1 is MGHRA and CDR2 YSYEKL. The CDR3 runs to 14 residues. Here the CDR3 reads CASSQDRAPGPQHF. CDR3 in DNA: TGCGCCAGCAGCCAAGACAGGGCCCCGGGGCCCCAGCATTTT.

This clone was seen once. The V gene is TRBV15, the J gene TRBJ2-1; 8 positions match TRBD2. The CDR3 consists of 18 residues. The V segment lost 3 bases and the J segment 7 bases; nucleotides outside the gene matches: 17. Germline V gives CDR1 LNHNV, CDR2 YYDKDF (reference sequence). CDR3 protein: CATSRLKVGGEDRNEQFF. CDR3 sequence (DNA): TGTGCCACCAGCAGGCTAAAAGTCGGGGGGGAGGATCGGAATGAGCAGTTCTTC.

This clone was counted a few times. The rearrangement uses TRBV30 and TRBJ1-2; D call uncertain. CDR3 length: 13 residues. Trimming stripped 0 bases from V and 8 bases from J, with 13 bases between. Germline CDR1 reads GTSNPN; CDR2 reads SVGIG (reference sequence). For the CDR3, the DNA is TGTGCCTGGAGTGTATTGGCCATCCGCGGCTACACCTTC. It codes for CAWSVLAIRGYTF. The whole variable domain, filled in from reference TRBV30 and TRBJ1-2, reads SQTIHQWPATLVQPVGSPLSLECTVEGTSNPNLYWYRQAAGRGLQLLFYSVGIGQISSEVPQNLSASRPQDRQFILSSKKLLLSDSGFYLCAWSVLAIRGYTFGSGTRLTVV.

The chain couples TRBV19 to TRBJ1-2; D is uncertain. The germline V gene has CDR1 LNHDA and CDR2 SQIVND (reference sequence). This CDR3 comprises 13 residues. The V end was cut by 9 bases, the J end by 6 bases, with 17 bases between. Here the CDR3 DNA reads TGTGCCAGCGCCCCAGCGGGTTGGGATGGCTACACCTTC. This codes for CASAPAGWDGYTF.

V usage is TRBV28 and J usage is TRBJ1-1; D uncertain. Germline V CDR1 and CDR2: MDHEN, SYDVKM. Trimming took 9 bases from V and 6 from J, leaving 20 bases between them. CDR3 size: 14 residues. DNA of the CDR3: TGTGCCAGTTATGAGGTTGGCCTGGGTCCTGAAGCTTTCTTT. Translated, it gives CASYEVGLGPEAFF.

This clone was counted between two and nine times. J is TRBJ2-5 and V is TRBV10-1, with TRBD1 matching over 7 bases. With V trimmed by 2 bases and J by 5 bases, 8 bases remained unmatched. Germline loops: CDR1 WNHNN, CDR2 SYGVQD (reference sequence). The CDR3 extends over 15 amino acids. The CDR3 loop is CASSESVGGGETQYF. The CDR3 region has the DNA TGCGCCAGCAGTGAGAGTGTAGGGGGCGGCGAGACCCAGTACTTC.

V usage is TRBV6-5 and J usage is TRBJ2-3, with 10 bases matching TRBD1. The length of the CDR3 is 15 residues. V lost 6 bases to trimming and J lost 2 bases; unmatched junction nucleotides: 5. The germline V gene encodes CDR1 MNHEY and CDR2 SVGAGI. CDR3 sequence (DNA): TGTGCCAGCAGGTCCGGGACAGGGGTCACAGATACGCAGTATTTT. The encoded protein is CASRSGTGVTDTQYF.

This chain uses TRBV30 with TRBJ2-5, with 8 bases matching TRBD2. The CDR3 extends over 13 amino acids. Germline V gene sequence: CDR1 GTSNPN, CDR2 SVGIG (reference sequence). V lost 6 bases, J lost 4 bases, and 7 bases stayed unmatched. The CDR3 region is CACSGGLGETQYF. The CDR3 region has the DNA TGTGCCTGTTCGGGGGGGCTCGGAGAGACCCAGTACTTC.

V usage is TRBV24-1 and J usage is TRBJ2-5; 8 bases map to TRBD2. The germline V gene encodes CDR1 KGHDR and CDR2 SFDVKD. Trimming removed 4 bases from V and 5 bases from J; junction bases left unmatched: 8. CDR3 length equals 15 residues. The CDR3 loop reads CATSEYGLAWETQYF. In nucleotides, the CDR3 is TGTGCCACCAGTGAGTACGGACTAGCTTGGGAGACCCAGTACTTC.

The genes are TRBV16 and TRBJ1-1; D gene unclear. Germline values: CDR1 KGHSY, CDR2 FQNENV. This CDR3 has 15 residues. V shed 0 bases and J shed 3 bases, with 11 bases lying between them. CDR3 loop: CASSQSGILDTEAFF. The CDR3 nucleotides are TGTGCCAGCAGCCAATCCGGGATCCTGGACACTGAAGCTTTCTTT.

This sequence joins TRBV6-5 and TRBJ2-2, with TRBD2 as a possible D gene (6 bases). The V gene's germline CDR1 is MNHEY and CDR2 SVGAGI. V was pared by 4 bases and J by 7 bases, with 19 bases between. This CDR3 is 16 amino acids long. The chain's CDR3 is CASSLEGSRLNGELFF. DNA of the CDR3: TGTGCCAGCAGTTTGGAGGGAAGCCGTTTGAACGGGGAGCTGTTTTTT.

This chain joins TRBV4-2 and TRBJ2-7; TRBD1 agrees at 9 bases. V shed 1 base, J shed 3 bases, and the junction held 4 bases outside the gene matches. The CDR3 has 15 residues. Germline CDR1 is LGHNA and CDR2 is YNFKEQ. Here the CDR3 reads CASSQGTGEVYEQYF. The CDR3 DNA reads TGTGCCAGCAGCCAAGGGACAGGGGAGGTCTACGAGCAGTACTTC.

Comments on this clone: A junction boundary mismatches the germline segment, possibly from a read error. This chain links TRBV5-4 with TRBJ2-7; TRBD1 matches 8 bases. From germline, CDR1 is SGHNT and CDR2 YYREEE (reference sequence). The CDR3 loop spans 12 amino acids. CDR3 amino acids: CASSKQGDDQYF. The DNA for the CDR3 is TGTGCCAGCAGCAAACAGGGGGACGATCAGTACTTC.